In its sample, the clone carrying this T cell receptor (beta chain) was seen many times. Its antigen is not known. This entry is derived from a study of T cells in Graves' hyperthyroidism and ophthalmopathy. Findings and caveats of the study: Most thyroid clonotypes that were expanded above 0.001 also turned up in blood.

V was clipped by 2 bases and J by 11 bases, with 12 bases between them. The CDR3 totals 12 residues. Germline V lookup: CDR1 SEHNR, CDR2 FQNEAQ (reference sequence). Not enrolled were patients with uncontrolled infection, other autoimmune disease, pregnancy or lactation. From more than 9.5 ml of fresh peripheral blood, PBMCs were isolated. Amplification of TCR beta CDR3 regions used RNA as the template. A set of HTBI primers served as the primers for a first-round RT-PCR of the TCR CDR3. TCRdb ran MiXCR on the multiplex PCR reads and lists one entry per CDR3 protein. The sample holds about 400,000 distinct CDR3 sequences, approximately 15% seen once.

The sequence was collected from a man younger than 35 with Graves' ophthalmopathy. The sample consisted of blood. This sequence joins TRBV7-9 and TRBJ1-1; unclear D gene. CDR3 in amino acids: CASSLTVTEAFF. The CDR3 DNA reads TGTGCCAGCAGCTTAACAGTAACAGAGGCTTTCTTT.